A single sample gave rise to the 2 T cell receptor beta chains below, sequenced in a study of spatial heterogeneity in lung cancer. Time point: sample taken at primary tumor resection. Sequencing covered unsorted whole RNA taken from tumor, nontumor lung or frozen PBMC. TCRdb fed the 5' RACE reads into MiXCR, producing one record per CDR3 protein. The sample shows around 40,000 distinct CDR3 sequences, under 6.5% of them seen only once. The material was PBMCs, obtained at surgery. Every receptor here comes from a male donor with early-stage non-small cell lung cancer.

The chain is built from TRBV20-1 and TRBJ2-5; D unresolved. The germline gives CDR1 DFQATT, CDR2 SNEGSKA (reference sequence). V lost 2 bases, J lost 5 bases, and 9 bases lay in between. The CDR3 consists of 12 residues. CDR3 coding DNA: TGCAGTGCTAGATTGGCTGCGGAGACCCAGTACTTC. It translates to CSARLAAETQYF.

This clonotype was picked up a small number of times. V gene TRBV20-1 combines with J gene TRBJ2-3, with 9 nucleotides matching TRBD2. Germline V lookup: CDR1 DFQATT, CDR2 SNEGSKA (reference sequence). The trim removed 7 bases at V and 5 bases at J, leaving 1 base unmatched. CDR3 length: 11 residues. CDR3 sequence reads: CSGGGGDTQYF. CDR3 bases: TGCAGTGGCGGGGGGGGAGATACGCAGTATTTT.